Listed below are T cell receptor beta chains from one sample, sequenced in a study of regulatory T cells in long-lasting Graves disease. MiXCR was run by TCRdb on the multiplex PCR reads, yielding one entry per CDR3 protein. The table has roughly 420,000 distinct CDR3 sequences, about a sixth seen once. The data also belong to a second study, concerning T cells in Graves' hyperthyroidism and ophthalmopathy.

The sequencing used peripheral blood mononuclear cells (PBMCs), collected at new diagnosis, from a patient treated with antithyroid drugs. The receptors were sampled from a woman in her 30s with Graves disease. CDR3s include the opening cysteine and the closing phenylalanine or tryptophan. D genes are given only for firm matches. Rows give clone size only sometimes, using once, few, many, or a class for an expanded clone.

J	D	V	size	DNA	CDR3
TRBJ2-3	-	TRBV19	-	TGTGCCACTACCTCCCTGGCTAGCACAGATACGCAGTATTTT	CATTSLASTDTQYF
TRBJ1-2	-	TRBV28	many	TGTGCCAGCAGCCCCTACACAGGGAGTGGCTATGGCTACACCTTC	CASSPYTGSGYGYTF
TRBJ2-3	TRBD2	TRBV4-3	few	TGCGCCAGCAGCGGGATTTATCGGCCTAGCGGTTACACAGATACGCAGTATTTT	CASSGIYRPSGYTDTQYF
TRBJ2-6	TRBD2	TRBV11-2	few	TGTGCCAGCAGCCGCCCGAGGCGGGGGAGCTCTGGGGCCAACGTCCTGACTTTC	CASSRPRRGSSGANVLTF
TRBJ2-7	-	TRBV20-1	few	TGCAGTGTTCAGCCGGTAACCTCCTACGAGCAGTACTTC	CSVQPVTSYEQYF
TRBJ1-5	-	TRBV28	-	TGTGCCAGCAGTCCCACGGGGGGAAAGGACAATCAGCCCCAGCATTTT	CASSPTGGKDNQPQHF
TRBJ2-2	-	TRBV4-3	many	TGCGCCAGCAGCCAATGGGCGGGGAACACCGGGGAGCTGTTTTTT	CASSQWAGNTGELFF
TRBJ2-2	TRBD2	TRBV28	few	TGTGCCAGCAGTTTATTTGTGACTAGCGGCACCGGGGAGCTGTTTTTT	CASSLFVTSGTGELFF
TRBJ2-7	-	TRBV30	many	TGTGCCTGGAGTCTTGGACAAGAGTACGAGCAGTACTTC	CAWSLGQEYEQYF
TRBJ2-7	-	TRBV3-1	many	TGTGCCAGCAGCGAAGGCCTGAGGGGCGAGCAGTACTTC	CASSEGLRGEQYF
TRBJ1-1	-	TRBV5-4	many	TGTGCCAGCAGCGGGGGACCGATGAACACTGAAGCTTTCTTT	CASSGGPMNTEAFF
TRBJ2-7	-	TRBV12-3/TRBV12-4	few	TGTGCCAGCAGCCCCCTTTGGACGGTCTATCCCCATAGAGAGCAGTACTTC	CASSPLWTVYPHREQYF
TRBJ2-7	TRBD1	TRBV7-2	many	TGTGCCAGCAGCTATCAGACAGGGGGCAACCACGAGCAGTACTTC	CASSYQTGGNHEQYF
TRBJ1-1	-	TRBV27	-	TGTGCCAGCACCCACGCGAGGGGCATGAACACTGAAGCTTTCTTT	CASTHARGMNTEAFF
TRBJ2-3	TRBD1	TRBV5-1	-	TGCGCCAGCAGCTTAACAGGGGGTGATACGCAGTATTTT	CASSLTGGDTQYF
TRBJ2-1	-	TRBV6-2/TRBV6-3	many	TGTGCCAGCACCGAAGGTTCCTCCTACAATGAGCAGTTCTTC	CASTEGSSYNEQFF
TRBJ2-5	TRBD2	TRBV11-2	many	TGTGCCAGCAGCTACCGTCTAGCGGGAGAGACCCAGTACTTC	CASSYRLAGETQYF
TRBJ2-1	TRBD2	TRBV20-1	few	TGCAGTGCTAGAGGCGGGACTAGCGTCTACAATGAGCAGTTCTTC	CSARGGTSVYNEQFF
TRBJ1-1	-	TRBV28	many	TGTGCCAGCGCGAGGGTTGTGAACACTGAAGCTTTCTTT	CASARVVNTEAFF
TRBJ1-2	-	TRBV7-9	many	TGTGCCAGCAGCTTGGTAGACGCTAACTATGGCTACACCTTC	CASSLVDANYGYTF
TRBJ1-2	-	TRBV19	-	TGTGCCAGTAGTCCAGGGCATCGCGCTAACTATGGCTACACCTTC	CASSPGHRANYGYTF
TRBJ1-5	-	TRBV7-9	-	TGTGCCAGCAGCCTTGGGGGGGAGAGGACCCAGCATTTT	CASSLGGERTQHF
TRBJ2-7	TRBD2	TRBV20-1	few	TGCAGTGCTAGACCTATAGCGGGTAAAGTCTACGAGCAGTACTTC	CSARPIAGKVYEQYF
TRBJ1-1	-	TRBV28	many	TGTGCCAGCAGTTGGGTGAACACTGAAGCTTTCTTT	CASSWVNTEAFF
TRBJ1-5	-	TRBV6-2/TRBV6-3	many	TGTGCCAGCAGTTCTCAGGGGATCGGGCAGCCCCAGCATTTT	CASSSQGIGQPQHF
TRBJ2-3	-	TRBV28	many	TGTGCCAGCAGTTTAGGGGACAAGCAGTATTTT	CASSLGDKQYF
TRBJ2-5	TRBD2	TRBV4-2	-	TGTGCCAGCAGCCAATCATTAGCGGGAGGGCTTCAAGAGACCCAGTACTTC	CASSQSLAGGLQETQYF
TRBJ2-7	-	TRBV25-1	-	TGTGCCAGCAGTGAATACTTTTTACAGTACTTC	CASSEYFLQYF
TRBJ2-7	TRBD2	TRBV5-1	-	TGCGCCAGCACATTTCTAGCGGGGTCTTCCTACGAGCAGTACTTC	CASTFLAGSSYEQYF
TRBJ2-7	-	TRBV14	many	TGTGCCAGCAGCCTACTATTCCCGGGCGAGCAGTACTTC	CASSLLFPGEQYF
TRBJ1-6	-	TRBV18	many	TGTGCCAGCTCACCGAACGTGGTTTCTAATTCACCCCTCCACTTT	CASSPNVVSNSPLHF
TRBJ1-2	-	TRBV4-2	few	TGTGCCAGCAGCCAAGACGGTACGGGGGTCTATGGCTACACCTTC	CASSQDGTGVYGYTF
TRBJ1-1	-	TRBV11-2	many	TGTGCCAGCAGCTTTACGGGGGCTGAAGCTTTCTTT	CASSFTGAEAFF
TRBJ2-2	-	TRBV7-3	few	TGTGCCAGCAGCTTAACTAAGGGGGCCGGGGAGCTGTTTTTT	CASSLTKGAGELFF
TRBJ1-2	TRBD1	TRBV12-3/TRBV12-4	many	TGTGCCAGCAGCCACAGTCCCGGGACAGGGGAAACTAACTATGGCTACACCTTC	CASSHSPGTGETNYGYTF
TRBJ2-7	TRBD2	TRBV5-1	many	TGTGCCAGCAGCTTAGAACGGACTAGGGAGTACTTC	CASSLERTREYF
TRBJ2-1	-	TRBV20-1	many	TGCAGTGCTAAAGTTCGGGGGAACCTGTACAATGAGCAGTTCTTC	CSAKVRGNLYNEQFF
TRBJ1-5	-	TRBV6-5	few	TGTGCCAGCAGTTACCTCGGGGATGGGCGCAATCAGCCCCAGCATTTT	CASSYLGDGRNQPQHF
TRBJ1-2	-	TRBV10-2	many	TGCGCCAGCAGTGATCGGGGTTTATATGGCTACACCTTC	CASSDRGLYGYTF
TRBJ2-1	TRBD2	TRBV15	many	TGTGCCACCAGCAGAGATCTCGGCGGGAGTGATGAGCAGTTCTTC	CATSRDLGGSDEQFF
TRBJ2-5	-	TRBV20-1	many	TGCAGTGCCCTGGCCCCCCAGCGTGCCCTCCAAGAGACCCAGTACTTC	CSALAPQRALQETQYF
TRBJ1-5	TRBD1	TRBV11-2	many	TGTGCCAGCAGCCCTACTGGGACAGATCAGCCCCAGCATTTT	CASSPTGTDQPQHF
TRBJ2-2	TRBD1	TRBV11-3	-	TGTGCCAGCAGCCCCCGGGACAGGGCCCCCGGGGAGCTGTTTTTT	CASSPRDRAPGELFF
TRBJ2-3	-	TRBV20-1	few	TGCAGTGCTAGTATGGGGGGAGCCCCAGATACGCAGTATTTT	CSASMGGAPDTQYF
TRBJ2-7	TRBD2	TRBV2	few	TGTGCCAGCAGAGCCCGACTAGCGCACTCCTACGAGCAGTACTTC	CASRARLAHSYEQYF
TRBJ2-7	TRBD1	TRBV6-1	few	TGTGCCAGCAGGAGGCCCACAGGGGTCGGGTATAGCGCCTACGAGCAGTACTTC	CASRRPTGVGYSAYEQYF
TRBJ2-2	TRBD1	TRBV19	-	TGTGCCAGTAGCCGAAGCGCTAGGGACAGCGCGACCGGGGAGCTGTTTTTT	CASSRSARDSATGELFF
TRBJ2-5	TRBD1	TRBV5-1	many	TGCGCCAGCCAAAGAGGGACAGGGAAAGAGACCCAGTACTTC	CASQRGTGKETQYF
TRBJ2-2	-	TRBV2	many	TGTGCCAGCAGGCGGACTAATCGGATGGGCACCGGGGAGCTGTTTTTT	CASRRTNRMGTGELFF
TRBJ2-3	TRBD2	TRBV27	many	TGTGCCAGCAGTTTGACTAGCGGGAGGAGCCCAGATACGCAGTATTTT	CASSLTSGRSPDTQYF
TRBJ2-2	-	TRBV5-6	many	TGTGCCAGCAGCCAGGGTTACACCGGGGAGCTGTTTTTT	CASSQGYTGELFF
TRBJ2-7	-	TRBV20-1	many	TGCAGTGCTAGAGATTGGCAATCGGGCAGCTCCTACGAGCAGTACTTC	CSARDWQSGSSYEQYF
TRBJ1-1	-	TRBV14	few	TGTGCCAGCAGCCAAGGTTCCCCACGGGACTCGAACACTGAAGCTTTCTTT	CASSQGSPRDSNTEAFF
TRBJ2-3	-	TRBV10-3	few	TGTGCCATCAGTGACTTTGGGGGTTCGACAGATACGCAGTATTTT	CAISDFGGSTDTQYF
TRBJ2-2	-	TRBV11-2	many	TGTGCCAGCAGCCCATGGTTGGCCGGGGAGCTGTTTTTT	CASSPWLAGELFF
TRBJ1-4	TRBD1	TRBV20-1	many	TGCAGTGCTAGAGATAATCCGCTCCGGACAGGGGGCAGTGGTGAAAAACTGTTTTTT	CSARDNPLRTGGSGEKLFF
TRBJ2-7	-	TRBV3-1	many	TGTGCCAGCAGCCAAGATCGTAGCAGAAACTACGAGCAGTACTTC	CASSQDRSRNYEQYF